The 7 T cell receptor beta chains presented below share a single source sample, sequenced in a study of blood T cell repertoires in COVID-19. Using immunoSEQ multiplex PCR, the repertoire was profiled, and TCRdb retains in-frame clones only, with some absent. The sample has roughly 300,000 clones; roughly nine tenths are singletons. Source material: peripheral blood. The receptors were gathered from a woman aged 25 to 45 with COVID-19, enrolled during active disease.

This chain joins TRBV27 and TRBJ1-2, with 8 bases identical to TRBD1. CDR1 and CDR2 (germline): MNHEY, SMNVEV (reference sequence). V gave up 6 bases and J gave up 2 bases; unmatched junction bases: 8. This CDR3 has 15 residues. The CDR3 reads CASSHSTGVNYGYTF. CDR3 nucleotides: TGTGCCAGCAGCCATTCGACAGGGGTAAACTATGGCTACACCTTC.

This chain connects TRBV5-6 to TRBJ2-1, with D tentatively TRBD2 (6 bases). The V gene lost 1 base and the J gene lost 7 bases, with 18 bases spanning the gap. Per the germline V gene, CDR1 is SGHDT and CDR2 is YYEEEE. The CDR3 consists of 16 residues. Written as DNA, the CDR3 is TGTGCCAGCAGCTTGTTCTCGTTACTAGCAGGGAATGAGCAGTTCTTC. Its protein is CASSLFSLLAGNEQFF.

This chain joins TRBV5-4 and TRBJ1-1, with D maybe TRBD1 (6 bases). The germline V gene encodes CDR1 SGHNT and CDR2 YYREEE (reference sequence). The CDR3 has 15 residues. Trimming pared 0 bases from V and 5 bases from J, leaving 14 bases between. As DNA, the CDR3 is TGTGCCAGCAGCTTGGGGGCGGGGGCGTATACTGAAGCTTTCTTT. It encodes CASSLGAGAYTEAFF.

V usage is TRBV9 and J usage is TRBJ2-5; the match to TRBD2 covers 13 bases. The CDR3 covers 15 residues. V was clipped by 4 bases and J by 5 bases; unmatched bases: 5. The germline gives CDR1 SGDLS, CDR2 YYNGEE. CDR3 in amino acids: CASSKLAGGRETQYF. The CDR3 nucleotides read TGTGCCAGCAGCAAACTAGCGGGGGGGCGGGAGACCCAGTACTTC.

The chain's CDR3 is CASSKQGLAGDNEQFF. Written as DNA, the CDR3 is TGTGCCAGCAGCAAGCAGGGACTAGCGGGGGACAATGAGCAGTTCTTC. The V gene is TRBV5-4, the J gene TRBJ2-1; 14 bases are a match to TRBD2. V dropped 4 bases and J dropped 5; count of bases not matched to a gene: 5. Germline lookup yields CDR1 SGHNT and CDR2 YYREEE (reference sequence). The CDR3 is 16 residues long.

This chain connects TRBV6-5 to TRBJ2-3, with 8 bases lining up with TRBD2. The CDR3 sequence is 15 residues long. Trimming took 7 bases from V and 1 from J; bases not matched to a gene: 7. Germline V lookup: CDR1 MNHEY, CDR2 SVGAGI. The CDR3 sequence: CASTLPGGRTDTQYF. CDR3 in DNA: TGTGCCAGCACCCTTCCGGGGGGGCGCACAGATACGCAGTATTTT.

The J gene is TRBJ2-5, the V gene TRBV6-5; 14 nucleotides line up with TRBD2. Per the germline V gene, CDR1 is MNHEY and CDR2 is SVGAGI. The V gene end was trimmed by 4 bases and the J gene end by 5 bases; junction bases not matched to a gene: 6. This CDR3 comprises 16 residues. The CDR3 is CASSFHRTSGGETQYF. CDR3 DNA: TGTGCCAGCAGTTTCCACCGGACTAGCGGGGGGGAGACCCAGTACTTC.